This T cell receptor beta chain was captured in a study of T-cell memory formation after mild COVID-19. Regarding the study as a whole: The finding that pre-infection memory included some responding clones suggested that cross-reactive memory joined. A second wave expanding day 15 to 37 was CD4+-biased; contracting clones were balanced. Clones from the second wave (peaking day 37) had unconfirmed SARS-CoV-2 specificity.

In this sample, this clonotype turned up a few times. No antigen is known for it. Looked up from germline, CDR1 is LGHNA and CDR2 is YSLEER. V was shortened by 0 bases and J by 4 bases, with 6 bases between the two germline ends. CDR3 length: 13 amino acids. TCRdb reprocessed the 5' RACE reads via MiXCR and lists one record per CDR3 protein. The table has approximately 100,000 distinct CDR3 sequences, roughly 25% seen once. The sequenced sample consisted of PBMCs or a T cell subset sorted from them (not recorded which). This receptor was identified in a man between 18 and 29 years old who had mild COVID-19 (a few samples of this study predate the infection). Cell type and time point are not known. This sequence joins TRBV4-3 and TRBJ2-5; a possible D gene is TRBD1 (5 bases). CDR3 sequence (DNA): TGCGCCAGCAGCCAAGAAACAGGAGAGACCCAGTACTTC. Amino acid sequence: CASSQETGETQYF.